This T cell receptor beta chain is from a study of blood T cells in healthy people across ages. A sample-barcoded 5' primer and a J-beta primer mix were used in a second PCR of roughly 6 to 11 cycles. Sequencing of every sample gave 2.5 million or more CDR3-containing paired-end reads. MiXCR was run by TCRdb on the 5' RACE reads, yielding one entry per CDR3 protein. The sample carries some 700,000 distinct CDR3 sequences, approximately 43% recorded once. About this clonotype: The antigen is not known.

Study-level findings and limits: A roughly linear fall in TCR beta diversity per million T cells was seen with increasing age.

Unmatched junction bases numbered 4, after V lost 0 bases and J lost 2 bases. Germline V gene sequence: CDR1 SGHRS, CDR2 YFSETQ. This CDR3 has 16 amino acids. The material sequenced was blood. This sequence was found in a woman aged 55-70 years in good health. The genes are TRBV5-1 and TRBJ2-3; 9 nucleotides match TRBD2. The CDR3 DNA sequence: TGCGCCAGCAGCTTGGAGGGACTAGCCGACACAGATACGCAGTATTTT. Translated, it gives CASSLEGLADTDTQYF.